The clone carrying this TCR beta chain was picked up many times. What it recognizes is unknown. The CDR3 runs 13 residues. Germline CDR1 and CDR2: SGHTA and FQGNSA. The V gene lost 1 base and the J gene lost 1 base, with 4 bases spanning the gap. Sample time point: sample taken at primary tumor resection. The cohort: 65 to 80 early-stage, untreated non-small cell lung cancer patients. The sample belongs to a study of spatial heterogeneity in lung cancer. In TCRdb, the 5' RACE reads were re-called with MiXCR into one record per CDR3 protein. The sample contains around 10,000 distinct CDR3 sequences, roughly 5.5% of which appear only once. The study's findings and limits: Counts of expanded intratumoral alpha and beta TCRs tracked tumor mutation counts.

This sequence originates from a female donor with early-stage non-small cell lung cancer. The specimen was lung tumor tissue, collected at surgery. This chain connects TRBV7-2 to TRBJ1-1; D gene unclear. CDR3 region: CASSLGANTEAFF. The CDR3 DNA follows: TGTGCCAGCAGCTTAGGGGCGAACACTGAAGCTTTCTTT.